This T cell receptor beta chain was captured in a study of T cells in Graves' hyperthyroidism and ophthalmopathy. Regions amplified from RNA transcripts were the TCR beta CDR3 regions. TCR CDR3 underwent first-round RT-PCR with the HTBI primer set. TCRdb reanalysed the multiplex PCR reads using MiXCR and keeps one entry per CDR3 protein. The sample has about 160,000 distinct CDR3 sequences, over 8% seen once. The CDR3 length is 18 residues. Germline assignment: CDR1 MNHNS and CDR2 SASEGT. With V trimmed by 5 bases and J by 0 bases, 10 bases remained unmatched. At least ten counts were recorded for this clonotype.

This receptor was identified in a woman aged 18-30 years with Graves' hyperthyroidism that later progressed to Graves' ophthalmopathy. Input material: blood. J is TRBJ1-6 and V is TRBV6-1; 7 bases fit TRBD1. The CDR3 DNA follows: TGTGCCAGCAGTAATTGGGACAGTGAGAGCTCCTATAATTCACCCCTCCACTTT. Residues: CASSNWDSESSYNSPLHF.